This entry features one T cell receptor (beta chain) sequence. TCRdb keeps only in-frame clones here, not all; method: immunoSEQ multiplex PCR. This table has 95,000 or so clones, roughly 78% appearing once. The data originate from a study of fetal regulatory T cell absence and autoimmunity. V gave up 1 base and J gave up 2 bases; unmatched junction bases: 9. The length of the CDR3 is 18 residues. The germline gives CDR1 KGHSH, CDR2 LQKENI. The clonotype was recovered from a male donor with IPEX syndrome. The rearrangement links TRBV18 to TRBJ2-3; 10 nucleotides match TRBD2. Sequencing input: pancreas tissue. CDR3 protein: CASSPRGSGGKLTDTQYF. The CDR3 DNA sequence: TGTGCCAGCTCACCACGCGGTAGCGGGGGGAAACTCACAGATACGCAGTATTTT. The variable domain in full, with the rest retrieved from reference TRBV18 and TRBJ2-3, is NAGVMQNPRHLVRRRGQEARLRCSPMKGHSHVYWYRQLPEEGLKFMVYLQKENIIDESGMPKERFSAEFPKEGPSILRIQQVVRGDSAAYFCASSPRGSGGKLTDTQYFGPGTRLTVL.